This TCR beta chain appears in the sequencing data of a study of CD8 T cells in Susac syndrome (dated by TCRdb to between 2018 and 2021). Background for the entire study: Of the Susac syndrome patients who were sequenced, about 6 had clinically active disease and 8 or 9 were in clinical remission. Susac syndrome patients were therapy-naive, on corticosteroids (some also receiving IVIg), or on IVIg alone at blood withdrawal. Whether CD8+ T cell activation and differentiation in Susac syndrome was antigen driven was tested using repertoire sequencing.

High-throughput TCR beta sequencing profiled peripheral blood CD8+ and CD4+ T cells from healthy donors, Susac syndrome patients and multiple sclerosis patients. Susac syndrome patients met recently defined diagnostic criteria for definite or probable disease. Bulk CD8+ and CD4+ T cells were purified by magnetic negative isolation, whereas CD8+ TEMRA cells were enriched by FACS. Blood was collected in EDTA tubes and processed within 24 hours, with PBMCs isolated through density gradient centrifugation. PBMCs intended for TCR sequencing were cryopreserved in liquid nitrogen and were subsequently thawed in a 37 degrees C water bath. Purity of sorted or isolated CD4+, CD8+ and CD8+ TEMRA cells was at least 90%. RNA was extracted with the RNeasy kit and roughly 0.45 to 1 ug was reverse transcribed using random hexamers. TCR beta CDR3 regions were amplified with the immunoSEQ multiplex PCR assay covering 54 Vbeta and 13 Jbeta segments. PCR amplification bias was corrected by using a synthetic template baseline for primer optimization and computational correction. The authors' pipeline ran thus. Only productive sequences were kept, with reads annotated to V, D and J genes according to IMGT and analyzed in immunoSEQ Analyzer. To calculate clonality, Shannon entropy was normalized by log2 of the number of productive unique sequences and then subtracted from one. For each patient and control, public and private clones were evaluated among the 100 most prevalent clones. A clone was defined as Susac-specific if it was absent from the healthy and MS cohorts, from more than 850 published viral clones and from other ImmuneACCESS disease sequences. The raw public reads went through TCRdb reprocessing: fastp at Q25, MiXCR clone calling, in-frame beta chains kept. Entries that share a CDR3 protein sequence are merged under the most common genes and DNA. V and J calls and clone size were set by TCRdb, not the authors. This sample lists over 140,000 distinct CDR3 sequences; approximately 95% were detected once. The ten largest make up around 0.15% of the sample.

Concerning this clonotype itself: Its antigen specificity is not known. Base-call qualities are not available, and no considerably larger clone is one nucleotide away.

The study at large found these results: In patients with Susac syndrome, the CD4+ T cell repertoire showed no detectable clonal expansion. The number of individuals in the TCR sequencing and HLA analysis was recognized as being relatively small.

V is cut by 3 bases and J by 1 base, and the space between the germline ends is 18 bases. As encoded in the germline V gene, CDR1 is MNHEY while CDR2 is SVGAGI. Reading from cysteine to phenylalanine, the CDR3 counts 17 amino acids. Kept here is only the CDR3 DNA, which spans 51 bases and is read in frame from base 1. Sequenced: CD4+ T cells from PBMCs. The chain links TRBV6-5 with TRBJ2-5; the D region may be TRBD1 or TRBD2, each matching 5 bases equally. This TCR was recovered from a human donor with Susac syndrome. The sequence in DNA is TGTGCCAGCAGTTATCTCTATCCGGGACGTTCCCAAGAGACCCAGTACTTC. It translates as CASSYLYPGRSQETQYF.